This T cell receptor beta chain is from a study of regulatory T cells in long-lasting Graves disease. Study conclusions and caveats: Persistent Graves' patients showed less TCR diversity than newly diagnosed patients showed. TRBV28, TRBJ1-2 and TRBJ2-5 were favored in persistent disease.

This sample's time point: newly diagnosed GD, antithyroid drugs for less than 3 months. PBMC RNA was the source of the TCR library. Many counts were recorded for this clonotype. No antigen is known for it. Through Arm-PCR of CDR3 regions and iRepertoire HTBI primers, TCR beta libraries were built. TCRdb itself ran the multiplex PCR reads through MiXCR, one entry per CDR3 protein. Of 510,000 or so distinct CDR3 sequences in the sample, 12% were seen once. Trimming left V 5 bases short and J 5 bases short, with 16 bases between. Germline CDR1 is SEHNR and CDR2 is FQNEAQ (reference sequence). CDR3 length: 14 residues. This same sample was also part of a study on T cells in Graves' hyperthyroidism and ophthalmopathy. That source notes: The study left out patients who had uncontrolled infection, other autoimmune disease, pregnancy or lactation.

The sequencing here drew on peripheral blood mononuclear cells (PBMCs), taken at new diagnosis, from a patient treated with antithyroid drugs. This TCR came from a woman in her 30s with Graves disease. This chain links TRBV7-9 with TRBJ2-7, with D perhaps matching TRBD2 (5 bases). Here the CDR3 DNA reads TGTGCCAGCAGCCGCCACGTGGGAGTCGACGAGCAGTACTTC. This encodes CASSRHVGVDEQYF. Full variable domain (missing parts from reference TRBV7-9 and TRBJ2-7): DTGVSQNPRHKITKRGQNVTFRCDPISEHNRLYWYRQTLGQGPEFLTYFQNEAQLEKSRLLSDRFSAERPKGSFSTLEIQRTEQGDSAMYLCASSRHVGVDEQYFGPGTRLTVT.